Below are 13 T cell receptor beta chains sequenced from a single sample in a study of spatial heterogeneity in lung cancer (dated by TCRdb to about 2019). Preparation of the library involved 5' RACE. The run used a NextSeq 500. TCRdb took the public reads, trimmed them with fastp at Q25, ran MiXCR for clone calling and kept in-frame beta chains. Entries that share a CDR3 protein sequence are merged under the most common genes and DNA. This sample holds 6,500 to 8,500 distinct CDR3 sequences; approximately 9.7% were observed only once. Together, the top ten hold roughly 24% of the sample. The label giving this sample's time point can be read as: sample taken at primary tumor resection. Sequenced material: normal lung tissue next to the tumor, taken at surgery. These receptors all come from a male donor with early-stage non-small cell lung cancer.

This clonotype is medium-sized. V and J are TRBV20-1 and TRBJ1-5, with D possibly being TRBD1 (5 bases). The germline V and J ends were trimmed by 0 bases and 2 bases, with 14 bases remaining between them. The CDR3 spans 16 residues. Per the germline V gene, CDR1 is DFQATT and CDR2 is SNEGSKA (reference sequence). The CDR3 bases are TGCAGTGCTAGAGATCTATCGGAAGGGGGCAATCAGCCCCAGCATTTT. As protein: CSARDLSEGGNQPQHF.

This clonotype was seen repeatedly, ten times or more. V is TRBV2 and J is TRBJ2-4, with 7 positions matching TRBD2. Trimming took 4 bases from V and 1 from J; bases not matched to a gene: 10. CDR1 is SNHLY, CDR2 FYNNEI, per germline. The CDR3 runs 17 residues. CDR3 residues: CASSVGPLGRAKNIQYF. The CDR3 nucleotides are TGTGCCAGCAGTGTGGGACCCCTCGGGAGGGCCAAAAACATTCAGTACTTC.

This clonotype was counted many times. This chain connects TRBV2 to TRBJ1-6; D is perhaps TRBD1 (5 bases). The V gene's germline CDR1 is SNHLY and CDR2 FYNNEI. CDR3 length: 14 amino acids. V dropped 3 bases and J dropped 7 bases, with 10 bases sitting between them. CDR3 loop: CASSDGGGNSPLHF. The CDR3 DNA follows: TGTGCCAGCAGTGATGGGGGAGGGAATTCACCCCTCCACTTT.

This clonotype has a handful of counts. The chain joins TRBV11-2 to TRBJ2-1, with D unclear. The CDR3 extends over 12 amino acids. V was clipped by 2 bases and J by 8 bases, with 7 bases between them. Germline values: CDR1 SGHAT, CDR2 FQNNGV. CDR3 in amino acids: CASSLLSDEQFF. CDR3 coding DNA: TGTGCCAGCAGCTTACTGTCGGATGAGCAGTTCTTC.

In this sample, this clonotype turned up many times. The chain joins TRBV4-1 to TRBJ1-6; D is uncertain. Looked up from germline, CDR1 is MGHRA and CDR2 is YSYEKL. Trimming cost V 1 base and J 7 bases, with 14 bases left between them. The CDR3 spans 16 residues. DNA for the CDR3: TGCGCCAGCAGCCAAGCCCCTGGGTTTGAGAATTCACCCCTCCACTTT. As protein: CASSQAPGFENSPLHF.

In this sample, this clonotype turned up many times. The V and J genes are TRBV3-1 and TRBJ2-2; D is possibly TRBD1 (6 bases). The CDR3 has 15 amino acids. Germline loops: CDR1 LGHDT, CDR2 YNNKEL (reference sequence). The V gene lost 6 bases and the J gene lost 3 bases, with 14 bases spanning the gap. CDR3 sequence reads: CASRPTGRDTGELFF. For the CDR3, the DNA is TGTGCCAGCAGACCGACAGGACGGGACACCGGGGAGCTGTTTTTT.

This clonotype has a count of ten or more. V usage is TRBV10-3 and J usage is TRBJ2-2; D is undetermined. V was cut by 5 bases and J by 7 bases, with 14 bases left in between. This CDR3 comprises 14 residues. CDR1 is ENHRY, CDR2 SYGVKD, per germline. The CDR3 DNA sequence: TGTGCCATCAGTTCCAGCGATATGAGCGGGGAGCTGTTTTTT. It specifies CAISSSDMSGELFF.

This clonotype was counted many times. The chain recombines TRBV4-2 with TRBJ2-2; 8 bases agree with TRBD1. V dropped 0 bases and J dropped 1; count of bases not matched to a gene: 7. Per the germline V gene, CDR1 is LGHNA and CDR2 is YNFKEQ. The CDR3 extends over 18 amino acids. CDR3 region: CASSQDRGRILNTGELFF. The DNA for the CDR3 is TGTGCCAGCAGCCAAGACAGGGGGCGGATCCTGAACACCGGGGAGCTGTTTTTT.

Many counts were recorded for this clonotype. The rearrangement links TRBV12-3 or TRBV12-4 to TRBJ2-5; 13 bases map to TRBD2. The CDR3 has 16 residues. J lost 5 bases, V lost 4 bases, and 7 bases had no gene match. The CDR3 region has the DNA TGTGCCAGCAGTTGGGACGGGACTAGCGGGGCGGAGACCCAGTACTTC. It is translated as CASSWDGTSGAETQYF.

This clonotype has ten or more counts. V is TRBV18 and J is TRBJ2-2; D ambiguous. CDR1 and CDR2 from the germline V gene are KGHSH and LQKENI. This CDR3 spans 14 amino acids. Trimming left V 5 bases short and J 0 bases short, with 7 bases between. CDR3 sequence: CASSSQSNTGELFF. The CDR3 coding sequence is TGTGCCAGCTCATCACAATCGAACACCGGGGAGCTGTTTTTT.

This clonotype was picked up many times. The chain couples TRBV24-1 to TRBJ2-3; D is ambiguous. Germline V gene data show CDR1 as KGHDR and CDR2 as SFDVKD. This CDR3 comprises 13 residues. The germline V and J ends were trimmed by 5 bases and 1 base, with 6 bases remaining between them. The CDR3 loop reads CATSVKGTDTQYF. CDR3 DNA: TGTGCCACCAGTGTTAAGGGCACAGATACGCAGTATTTT.

At least ten counts were recorded for this clonotype. This chain links TRBV7-3 with TRBJ2-5, with D possibly being TRBD1 or TRBD2 (5 bases each). The CDR3 has 15 residues. Germline V lookup: CDR1 SGHTA, CDR2 FQGTGA. Trimming left V 1 base short and J 3 bases short, with 12 bases between. The CDR3 loop is CASSLNPGPKETQYF. The DNA of the CDR3 is TGTGCCAGCAGCTTAAACCCGGGACCAAAAGAGACCCAGTACTTC.

This clonotype was seen many times. The V gene is TRBV21-1, the J gene TRBJ2-2; the table's D gene call, TRBD2, was not cross checked with the DNA. TRBV21-1 is tagged as a pseudogene. The length of the CDR3 is 15 residues. For the CDR3, the DNA is TGTGCCAGCAGCAATAGCGAGAGGGACACCGGGGAGCTGTTTTTT. It translates to CASSNSERDTGELFF.